These T cell receptor beta chains were read from a single sample in a study of blood T cell repertoires in COVID-19. Assay used: immunoSEQ multiplex PCR; TCRdb lists only in-frame clones, some missing. The sample includes some 170,000 clones, 82% of them seen just once. Material: peripheral blood. These receptor sequences come from a woman between 65 and 79 years old with acute or convalescent COVID-19. The CDR3 runs from the conserved cysteine through the conserved F or W. The D gene is left open where the match is weak. Rows give clone size only sometimes, using once, few, many, or a class for an expanded clone.

J,V,D,size,CDR3,DNA
TRBJ2-1,TRBV6-9,TRBD1,-,CASNPGWGQGGNEQFF,TGTGCCAGCAATCCCGGATGGGGACAGGGTGGCAATGAGCAGTTCTTC
TRBJ2-5,TRBV6-2/TRBV6-3,TRBD1,-,CASSAGQGDQETQYF,TGTGCCAGCAGTGCGGGTCAGGGGGACCAAGAGACCCAGTACTTC
TRBJ1-3,TRBV19,-,-,CASSIDSGNTIYF,TGTGCCAGTAGTATAGATAGTGGAAACACCATATATTTT
TRBJ1-4,TRBV28,-,once,CASSVGSEKLFF,TGTGCCAGCTCTGTCGGGAGTGAAAAACTGTTTTTT
TRBJ1-1,TRBV28,-,-,CASSSAAEAFF,TGTGCCAGCAGTTCCGCGGCTGAAGCTTTCTTT
TRBJ1-4,TRBV19,TRBD1,-,CASSTIGQGYEKLFF,TGTGCCAGTAGTACAATCGGACAGGGATATGAAAAACTGTTTTTT
TRBJ2-1,TRBV2,-,once,CASSATSGAYNEQFF,TGTGCCAGCAGTGCGACTAGTGGGGCCTACAATGAGCAGTTCTTC
TRBJ2-2,TRBV4-3,-,-,CASSQSRVGTGELFF,TGCGCCAGCAGCCAAAGCAGGGTGGGCACCGGGGAGCTGTTTTTT
TRBJ2-5,TRBV4-2,-,-,CASSREARETQYF,TGTGCCAGCAGCCGAGAAGCGAGGGAGACCCAGTACTTC
TRBJ1-2,TRBV18,-,-,CASSQDTNYGYTF,TGTGCCAGCTCACAGGACACTAACTATGGCTACACCTTC
TRBJ2-2,TRBV19,-,-,CASSNFYRLNTGELFF,TGTGCCAGTAGTAACTTCTACCGACTTAACACCGGGGAGCTGTTTTTT
TRBJ2-1,TRBV12-3/TRBV12-4,-,-,CASSSSRGYEQFF,TGTGCCAGCAGTTCCTCCAGGGGATATGAGCAGTTCTTC
TRBJ2-2,TRBV2,-,-,CASSDPNRAPRGELFF,TGTGCCAGCAGTGACCCCAACAGGGCCCCGCGCGGGGAGCTGTTTTTT
TRBJ1-1,TRBV5-4,-,-,CASIGENTEAFF,TGTGCCAGCATCGGGGAGAACACTGAAGCTTTCTTT
TRBJ1-4,TRBV28,-,-,CASSFHFRGKLFF,TGTGCCAGCAGTTTTCACTTTCGGGGAAAACTGTTTTTT
TRBJ1-5,TRBV18,-,-,CASSPEGAGWNQPQHF,TGTGCCAGCTCACCTGAAGGCGCAGGCTGGAATCAGCCCCAGCATTTT
TRBJ1-2,TRBV12-3/TRBV12-4,-,-,CASSRTANYGYTF,TGTGCCAGCAGTCGGACAGCTAACTATGGCTACACCTTC
TRBJ1-1,TRBV28,TRBD1,-,CASSSQGTEAFF,TGTGCCAGCAGTTCACAGGGGACTGAAGCTTTCTTT
TRBJ1-2,TRBV12-3/TRBV12-4,-,-,CASSLQGPLGYTF,TGTGCCAGCAGTTTACAGGGGCCTCTTGGCTACACCTTC
TRBJ1-2,TRBV6-5,-,few,CASSLRAFDGYTF,TGTGCCAGCAGCCTCAGGGCATTCGATGGCTACACCTTC
TRBJ2-2,TRBV27,-,-,CASSQWGGPTGELFF,TGTGCCAGCAGCCAGTGGGGGGGGCCCACCGGGGAGCTGTTTTTT
TRBJ2-7,TRBV6-5,TRBD1,-,CASSYKWDSSYEQYF,TGTGCCAGCAGTTACAAGTGGGACAGTTCCTACGAGCAGTACTTC
TRBJ2-1,TRBV28,TRBD2,-,CASITGLAETNEQFF,TGTGCCAGCATAACCGGACTAGCGGAGACTAATGAGCAGTTCTTC
TRBJ1-1,TRBV30,-,few,CAYDWGRGWNTEAFF,TGTGCCTACGACTGGGGGCGGGGGTGGAACACTGAAGCTTTCTTT
TRBJ2-1,TRBV7-8,-,-,CASSRSSGSYNEQFF,TGTGCCAGCAGCCGAAGTAGCGGATCCTACAATGAGCAGTTCTTC
TRBJ2-7,TRBV28,-,few,CASSFYRASYEQYF,TGTGCCAGCAGTTTTTACAGGGCTTCCTACGAGCAGTACTTC
TRBJ1-5,TRBV5-3,-,-,CARTDGPRHF,TGTGCCAGGACAGACGGCCCAAGGCATTTT
TRBJ2-1,TRBV18,TRBD2,-,CASRVSGGAHNEQFF,TGTGCCAGCCGCGTTAGCGGGGGGGCCCACAATGAGCAGTTCTTC
TRBJ1-2,TRBV5-4,TRBD1,-,CASSSGQGNYGYTF,TGTGCCAGCAGCTCAGGACAGGGCAACTATGGCTACACCTTC